This is a list of T cell receptor beta chains from one sample in a study of identifying expanded T cells in peripheral blood. Libraries were prepared by immunoSEQ multiplex PCR; TCRdb keeps only in-frame clonotypes and omits some of them. The table includes 85,000 to 120,000 clones, about 91% detected once. The specimen sequenced was blood. The receptors were sampled from a person aged 18-70 years in good health. Each CDR3 is given with its conserved first and last residue. D genes are given only for firm matches. Only some rows state a clone size, as once, few, many or a class for expanded clones.

>TRBV25-1|TRBJ2-3|NA|once
TGTGCCAGCAGTCCCCAAGGGGACTCGCACCGAGATACGCAGTATTTT
CASSPQGDSHRDTQYF
>TRBV7-2|TRBJ2-7|NA|NA
TGTGCCAGCAGCTTAGAACTAGTGGGGCTCGAGCAGTACTTC
CASSLELVGLEQYF
>TRBV5-5|TRBJ2-2|NA|NA
TGTGCCAGCAGTCCCACAGGGAATTGGAACACCGGGGAGCTGTTTTTT
CASSPTGNWNTGELFF
>TRBV30|TRBJ1-2|NA|once
TGTGCCTGGAGCGCTGGCCCCGGCTACACCTTC
CAWSAGPGYTF
>TRBV5-1|TRBJ2-3|NA|NA
TGCGCCAGCAGCCGGATACCCACAGATACGCAGTATTTT
CASSRIPTDTQYF
>TRBV5-6|TRBJ2-1|NA|NA
TGTGCCAGCAGCTTGGACAGGCGTCCCTACAATGAGCAGTTCTTC
CASSLDRRPYNEQFF
>TRBV28|TRBJ2-1|NA|NA
TGTGCCAGCAGTTTAATTGAGCGGCCTAGGTCCTACAATGAGCAGTTCTTC
CASSLIERPRSYNEQFF
>TRBV7-2|TRBJ1-1|NA|NA
TGTGCCAGCAGACCCAGCGGGAGGGGGAATGGACGGGAAGCTTTCTTT
CASRPSGRGNGREAFF
>TRBV30|TRBJ1-4|NA|NA
TGTGCCTGGAGTGCCCTTGCAGGGATTGAAAAACTGTTTTTT
CAWSALAGIEKLFF
>TRBV18|TRBJ2-2|TRBD1|NA
TGTGCCAGCTCACCGAGGCAGGGGGACACCGGGGAGCTGTTTTTT
CASSPRQGDTGELFF
>TRBV7-2|TRBJ2-5|TRBD2|NA
TGTGCCAGCAGCTTAGTTAGCGGGAGGGCCGGGGAGACCCAGTACTTC
CASSLVSGRAGETQYF
>TRBV11-3|TRBJ1-2|NA|NA
TGTGCCAGCAGCTTGGCAGGGGATGGCTACACCTTC
CASSLAGDGYTF
>TRBV27|TRBJ1-2|TRBD1|NA
TGTGCCAGCAGTTTCCAGGGGGCGGTAGGTGGCTACACCTTC
CASSFQGAVGGYTF
>TRBV7-2|TRBJ1-2|TRBD1|NA
TGTGCCAGCAGCTTATCGGGACAGGGAAACTATGGCTACACCTTC
CASSLSGQGNYGYTF
>TRBV7-2|TRBJ1-2|NA|NA
TGTGCCAGCAGCTTAAAGGGCGGGGGGAATGACGGCTACACCTTC
CASSLKGGGNDGYTF
>TRBV18|TRBJ2-5|NA|NA
TGTGCCAGCTCCCCCGGGATTCAAGAGACCCAGTACTTC
CASSPGIQETQYF
>TRBV5-4|TRBJ1-1|NA|NA
TGTGCCAGCAGCTTGAGGGGAGGTGGGATGGGGACTGAAGCTTTCTTT
CASSLRGGGMGTEAFF
>TRBV19|TRBJ2-3|NA|NA
TGTGCCAGTAGTATACCTTCGGACTCAATTTCAGATACGCAGTATTTT
CASSIPSDSISDTQYF
>TRBV7-9|TRBJ1-3|NA|NA
TGTGCCAGCACTTACTCCTATTCTGGAAACACCATATATTTT
CASTYSYSGNTIYF
>TRBV5-1|TRBJ1-6|TRBD1|NA
TGCGCCAGCGATTGGGACAGAAAACCCTCCTATAATTCACCCCTCCACTTT
CASDWDRKPSYNSPLHF
>TRBV19|TRBJ2-1|TRBD2|few
TGTGCCAGTACAGGGACTAGCGGGAGTTGGGCCTACAATGAGCAGTTCTTC
CASTGTSGSWAYNEQFF
>TRBV27|TRBJ2-7|NA|medium-sized
TGTGCCAGCAGGGGTTCAGGAGACTGGCAGTACTTC
CASRGSGDWQYF
>TRBV2|TRBJ2-7|NA|NA
TGTGCCAGCAGCGAAGATACAATCTACGAGCAGTACTTC
CASSEDTIYEQYF
>TRBV11-2|TRBJ1-1|TRBD1|few
TGTGCCAGCAGACCGGACAGGGTGAGGAACACTGAAGCTTTCTTT
CASRPDRVRNTEAFF
>TRBV7-2|TRBJ1-3|NA|NA
TGTGCCAGCAGCCCACAGGGAACCTCTGGAAACACCATATATTTT
CASSPQGTSGNTIYF
>TRBV7-9|TRBJ1-2|NA|NA
TGTGCCAGCAGCGCAGACACCTATGGCTACACCTTC
CASSADTYGYTF
>TRBV11-2|TRBJ2-1|NA|NA
TGTGCCAGCAGCTTAGCTACAGGAGGAGGTGAGCAGTTCTTC
CASSLATGGGEQFF
>TRBV29-1|TRBJ1-1|TRBD1|NA
TGCAGCGCTTCGCCGACAGGGGGATCTGAAGCTTTCTTT
CSASPTGGSEAFF
>TRBV29-1|TRBJ2-2|TRBD2|NA
TGCAGCGCCGCCGGGACTAGCAGGACCGGGGAGCTGTTTTTT
CSAAGTSRTGELFF
>TRBV4-1|TRBJ2-6|TRBD2|NA
TGCGCCAGCAGCCAAGATAGGTCTAGCGGGAGGGCCGGTGGGGCCAACGTCCTGACTTTC
CASSQDRSSGRAGGANVLTF
>TRBV4-2|TRBJ1-4|TRBD1|NA
TGTGCCAGCAGCCAAGCTTCCGGGACAGGGGTTGAAAAACTGTTTTTT
CASSQASGTGVEKLFF
>TRBV7-2|TRBJ1-2|TRBD1|NA
TGTGCCAGCAGCTCCGTAGGGGGCGTATATGGCTACACCTTC
CASSSVGGVYGYTF
>TRBV7-9|TRBJ2-5|NA|NA
TGTGCCAGCAGACTAGGGCTAACCCAAGAGACCCAGTACTTC
CASRLGLTQETQYF
>TRBV7-8|TRBJ1-5|NA|once
TGTGCCAGCAGCACCCAGATAGACAATCAGCCCCAGCATTTT
CASSTQIDNQPQHF
>TRBV7-3|TRBJ1-2|TRBD1|NA
TGTGCCAGCAGCCCTGGAGGGGGCTCGGGCTACACCTTC
CASSPGGGSGYTF
>TRBV5-6|TRBJ1-2|TRBD1|NA
TGTGCCAGCAGCTTGGACAGGGGGCTGCGGTATGGCTACACCTTC
CASSLDRGLRYGYTF
>TRBV5-1|TRBJ2-5|NA|NA
TGCGCCAGCAGCTTGGTTGGGGAGCCCCAAGAGACCCAGTACTTC
CASSLVGEPQETQYF
>TRBV19|TRBJ1-1|TRBD1|NA
TGTGCCAGTAGTCCTAACAGGGGGACCTTCTTTGACACTGAAGCTTTCTTT
CASSPNRGTFFDTEAFF
>TRBV15|TRBJ2-7|TRBD2|few
TGTGCCACCAGCAGAGGTGACGGACTAGCGGATACCTACGAGCAGTACTTC
CATSRGDGLADTYEQYF
>TRBV7-8|TRBJ1-1|TRBD1|NA
TGTGCCAGCAGCCCTCGGACAGGCTCCTTGAACACTGAAGCTTTCTTT
CASSPRTGSLNTEAFF
>TRBV7-8|TRBJ2-7|NA|many
TGTGCCAGCAGCCCGTGGACAGACTACGAGCAGTACTTC
CASSPWTDYEQYF
>TRBV4-2|TRBJ1-2|NA|NA
TGTGCCAGCAGCCAAGAAGGCCAAGTGGTTTATGGCTACACCTTC
CASSQEGQVVYGYTF
>TRBV11-3|TRBJ2-7|NA|NA
TGTGCCAGCAGTTCTGACAGTAACGAGCAGTACTTC
CASSSDSNEQYF
>TRBV29-1|TRBJ2-3|NA|NA
TGCAGCGTTGTTCCGCCGGATACGCAGTATTTT
CSVVPPDTQYF
>TRBV5-8|TRBJ2-1|TRBD1|NA
TGTGCCAGCAGCTCCCGGACAGGGGGAGGGTACAATGAGCAGTTCTTC
CASSSRTGGGYNEQFF
>TRBV7-2|TRBJ1-2|NA|NA
TGTGCCAGCAGCTTAGATGGGATCTATGGCTACACCTTC
CASSLDGIYGYTF
>TRBV27|TRBJ1-5|TRBD1|NA
TGTGCCAGCAGCCGGTCGGACAGGGCAGATCAGCCCCAGCATTTT
CASSRSDRADQPQHF
>TRBV6-5|TRBJ2-7|NA|NA
TGTGCCAGCAGTTATAGGGGAAGCGGAACCTACGAGCAGTACTTC
CASSYRGSGTYEQYF
>TRBV27|TRBJ2-3|NA|NA
TGTGCCAGCAGTGGGATAGCCTCGGGAGATACGCAGTATTTT
CASSGIASGDTQYF
>TRBV30|TRBJ2-7|NA|NA
TGTGCCTGGAGTGTTACGACCTACGAGCAGTACTTC
CAWSVTTYEQYF
>TRBV14|TRBJ1-4|TRBD1|NA
TGTGCCAGCAGCCGGGACAGAAATGAAAAACTGTTTTTT
CASSRDRNEKLFF
>TRBV5-8|TRBJ2-2|TRBD1|NA
TGTGCCAGCAGCTTGGCTCAGGGGGCTACCGGGGAGCTGTTTTTT
CASSLAQGATGELFF
>TRBV7-9|TRBJ2-1|NA|NA
TGTGCCAGCCTGACTGGTAGTGAGCAGTTCTTC
CASLTGSEQFF
>TRBV7-2|TRBJ2-2|NA|NA
TGTGCCAGCAGCCCGAGGAGGGCGAACACCGGGGAGCTGTTTTTT
CASSPRRANTGELFF
>TRBV6-5|TRBJ2-7|TRBD1|NA
TGTGCCAGCAGTTACGAGACAGGGACCTACGAGCAGTACTTC
CASSYETGTYEQYF
>TRBV7-9|TRBJ2-2|NA|NA
TGTGCCAGCAGCTCCAGCGGGCAGAACACCGGGGAGCTGTTTTTT
CASSSSGQNTGELFF
>TRBV11-2|TRBJ2-6|NA|NA
TGTGCCAGCAGCCCGGGCCTCCGCTCTGGGGCCAACGTCCTGACTTTC
CASSPGLRSGANVLTF
>TRBV19|TRBJ2-1|TRBD2|NA
TGTGCCAGTAGTGGGAGGGCCGGTGAGCAGTTCTTC
CASSGRAGEQFF